This TCR beta chain is drawn from a study of cytomegalovirus exposure and HLA in healthy donors. With regard to this clone: Its target is not known.

After removal of 7 bases from V and 3 bases from J, the junction contained 6 bases not matched to a gene. The CDR3 loop spans 13 amino acids. Germline-derived CDR1 and CDR2 are MNHEY and SVGAGI. The donors were part of the validation cohort of some 120 subjects. That cohort was separate from the first cohort, which comprised fewer than 800 subjects. Method: immunoSEQ multiplex PCR; TCRdb's copy keeps in-frame clones and lacks some. Of fewer than 90,000 clones listed, around 94% were seen once; the top ten hold around 2.1%. General observations from the study: Reportedly, cytomegalovirus status was diagnosed with high sensitivity and specificity. In vitro, a few CMV-associated chains proved specific for CMV antigens.

Sequenced sample: PBMCs. The chain joins TRBV6-5 to TRBJ2-7; 7 bases align to TRBD1. The sequence was obtained from a woman between 18 and 29 years old in good health and CMV-seronegative. CDR3 DNA: TGTGCCAGCACCAGGGGGACCAACTACGAGCAGTACTTC. This codes for CASTRGTNYEQYF.